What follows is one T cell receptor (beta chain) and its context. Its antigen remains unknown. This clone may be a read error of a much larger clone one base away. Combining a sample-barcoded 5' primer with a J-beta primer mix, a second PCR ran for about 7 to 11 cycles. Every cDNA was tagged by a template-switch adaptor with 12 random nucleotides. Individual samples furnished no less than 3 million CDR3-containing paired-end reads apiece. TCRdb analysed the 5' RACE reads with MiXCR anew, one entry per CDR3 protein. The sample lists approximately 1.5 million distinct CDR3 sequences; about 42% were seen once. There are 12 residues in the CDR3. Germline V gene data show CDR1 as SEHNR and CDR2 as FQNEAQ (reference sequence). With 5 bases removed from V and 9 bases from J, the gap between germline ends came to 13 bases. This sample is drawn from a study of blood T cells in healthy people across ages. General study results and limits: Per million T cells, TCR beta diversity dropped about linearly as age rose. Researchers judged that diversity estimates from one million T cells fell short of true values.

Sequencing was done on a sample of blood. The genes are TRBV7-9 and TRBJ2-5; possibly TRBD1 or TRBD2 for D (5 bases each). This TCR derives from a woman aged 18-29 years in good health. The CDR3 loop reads CASSRGTEAQYF. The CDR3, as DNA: TGTGCCAGCAGCCGAGGGACGGAGGCCCAGTACTTC.